This TCR beta chain originates from a study of monozygotic twins with inflammatory bowel disease. Study results and limitations: Telling apart the different T cell subtypes was not possible. The co-twins with IBD showed lower TCRbeta diversity (inverse Simpson) than their healthy siblings.

Template switching incorporated UMIs with a 6-nucleotide sample barcode. TCRdb reanalyzed the 5' RACE reads and collapses them to one entry per CDR3 protein, without DNA. Found here are approximately 330,000 distinct CDR3 sequences; the top ten clones hold 2% to 2.5%. Per donor, approximately 2.3 ml of blood was collected and frozen. Concerning this clonotype: Its antigen is unidentified.

The receptor's source is a human donor with ulcerative colitis or Crohn's disease, or a healthy co-twin of an affected twin (not recorded which). Material for sequencing was blood.

CDR3 residues: CASSIGGSYEQYF. The gene calls are TRBV19 and TRBJ2-7; TCRdb lists TRBD1, though no DNA is available to test this call. The length of the CDR3 is 13 residues. Germline assignment: CDR1 LNHDA and CDR2 SQIVND (reference sequence).